Presented here are 29 T cell receptor beta chains from one specimen sequenced in a study of T cell repertoires in cytomegalovirus infection. MiXCR was run by TCRdb on the reads, yielding one entry per CDR3 protein. Among some 450,000 distinct CDR3 sequences, 25% to 40% were seen once, and the ten largest hold roughly 13%. Sequenced material: PBMCs. These receptors all come from a human donor in good health (CMV status not recorded). Some clones in this sample may be carry-over from other donors' samples.

This clonotype turned up a few times. CDR3 DNA sequence: TGTGCCAGCAGCCAAGGACGGCAAACCTACAATGAGCAGTTCTTC. Translated, it gives CASSQGRQTYNEQFF. The rearrangement links TRBV7-2 to TRBJ2-1; the D is unclear. V was shortened by 5 bases and J by 2 bases, with 13 bases between the two germline ends. Germline CDR1 and CDR2: SGHTA and FQGNSA. The CDR3 length is 15 residues.

The gene calls are TRBV11-2 and TRBJ1-1, with D tentatively TRBD1 (5 bases). V shed 5 bases and J shed 1 base, with 14 bases lying between them. CDR3 size: 15 residues. Germline-derived CDR1 and CDR2 are SGHAT and FQNNGV. The CDR3 region has the DNA TGTGCCAGCAGCCCCGGAGGGGCGGAGAACACTGAAGCTTTCTTT. Amino acid sequence: CASSPGGAENTEAFF.

This clonotype was recorded at least ten times. This sequence joins TRBV7-8 and TRBJ1-3; D remains unclear. The CDR3 sequence is 13 residues long. CDR1 and CDR2 from the germline V gene are SGHVS and FQNEAQ. V dropped 0 bases and J dropped 4 bases, with 4 bases sitting between them. The CDR3 here is CASSLALGNTIYF. The CDR3 bases are TGTGCCAGCAGCTTAGCTCTGGGAAACACCATATATTTT.

J is TRBJ1-1 and V is TRBV6-8; no firm D call. CDR1 MNHGY and CDR2 SAAAGT come from the germline V gene. Trimming took off 6 bases at V and 4 bases at J, with 12 bases between the two ends. The CDR3 is made up of 13 amino acids. The CDR3 region has the DNA TGTGCCAGCAGCAATAATTTTATCACTGAAGCTTTCTTT. It yields the protein CASSNNFITEAFF.

This clonotype was seen a few times. The chain uses TRBV7-2 and TRBJ2-7, with 10 nucleotides matching TRBD1. This CDR3 contains 16 residues. Germline assignment: CDR1 SGHTA and CDR2 FQGNSA. V was pared by 5 bases and J by 2 bases, with 9 bases of the junction left unmatched. This CDR3 reads CASSPKRTGGTYEQYF. CDR3 DNA sequence: TGTGCCAGCAGCCCGAAACGGACAGGGGGTACCTACGAGCAGTACTTC.

This chain uses TRBV6-1 with TRBJ2-7; D is unresolved. V lost 5 bases to trimming and J lost 0 bases, with 8 bases between them. Germline V gene sequence: CDR1 MNHNS, CDR2 SASEGT. CDR3 size: 13 residues. CDR3 loop: CASSSRNSYEQYF. CDR3 sequence (DNA): TGTGCCAGCAGTTCCCGGAACTCCTACGAGCAGTACTTC.

Only a few counts were recorded for this clonotype. This chain links TRBV10-2 with TRBJ2-3; no clear D gene. The CDR3 has 17 residues. Deletions cut 5 bases from V and 2 bases from J, with 20 bases between. Per germline, CDR1 WSHSY and CDR2 SAAADI. CDR3 DNA: TGCGCCAGCAGTCTACCTCCTCGGGCACCCGCCACAGATACGCAGTATTTT. Its translation is CASSLPPRAPATDTQYF.

This chain connects TRBV24-1 to TRBJ2-1, with 14 positions matching TRBD2. Germline assignment: CDR1 KGHDR and CDR2 SFDVKD. The length of the CDR3 is 15 residues. V lost 4 bases to trimming and J lost 8 bases; unmatched junction nucleotides: 3. CDR3 bases: TGTGCCACCAGTGAGACTAGCGGGGGGGCTTATGAGCAGTTCTTC. Translating it yields CATSETSGGAYEQFF.

This chain joins TRBV6-5 and TRBJ1-1; D call uncertain. Germline V gene data show CDR1 as MNHEY and CDR2 as SVGAGI. The CDR3 is 14 residues long. Trimming removed 0 bases from V and 6 bases from J, with 11 bases in between. CDR3 bases: TGTGCCAGCAGTTACTCAACAGCGGTACCTGAAGCTTTCTTT. This translates into CASSYSTAVPEAFF.

Details on this clonotype: Being one base from a much bigger clone, this may be a read error. V usage is TRBV6-1 and J usage is TRBJ2-3, with a possible D match to TRBD1 (6 bases). The CDR3 loop spans 16 amino acids. From germline, CDR1 is MNHNS and CDR2 SASEGT. CDR3 in DNA: TGTGCCATCAGTGAAGGGGTCAGGGGAGCCCGAAGTACGCAGTATTTT. This codes for CAISEGVRGARSTQYF.

This clonotype has ten or more counts. DNA for the CDR3: TGTGCCAGCAGCTCCGACTACCGCCTGGGGGAGACCCAGTACTTC. Translating it yields CASSSDYRLGETQYF. The genes are TRBV7-9 and TRBJ2-5; D possibly corresponds to TRBD2 (5 bases). The CDR3 extends over 15 amino acids. With 4 bases removed from V and 5 bases from J, the gap between germline ends came to 17 bases. Germline CDR1 SEHNR, CDR2 FQNEAQ (reference sequence).

This clonotype was counted many times. The junction shows a germline mismatch at one end, possibly a read error. The gene calls are TRBV7-9 and TRBJ1-2; D perhaps matches TRBD1 (6 bases). The CDR3 loop spans 12 amino acids. The germline gives CDR1 SEHNR, CDR2 FQNEAQ (reference sequence). The CDR3 sequence: CASTLGGPESSF. In nucleotides, the CDR3 is TGTGCCAGCACTCTTGGGGGGCCAGAGTCGTCCTTC. The full variable domain, completed using reference TRBV7-9 and TRBJ1-2, is DTGVSQNPRHKITKRGQNVTFRCDPISEHNRLYWYRQTLGQGPEFLTYFQNEAQLEKSRLLSDRFSAERPKGSFSTLEIQRTEQGDSAMYLCASTLGGPESSFGSGTRLTVV.

This clonotype was seen more than once but under ten times. J is TRBJ2-1 and V is TRBV19, with 11 bases that match TRBD2. V was pared by 5 bases and J by 10 bases, with 13 bases of the junction left unmatched. The CDR3 spans 16 residues. Germline V lookup: CDR1 LNHDA, CDR2 SQIVND (reference sequence). This CDR3 is CASSVVAGGPGPEQFF. The CDR3 nucleotides are TGTGCCAGTAGTGTGGTAGCGGGGGGGCCTGGTCCCGAGCAGTTCTTC.

The rearrangement uses TRBV7-2 and TRBJ2-3, with 9 positions matching TRBD2. This CDR3 comprises 16 residues. The V segment lost 1 base and the J segment 4 bases; nucleotides outside the gene matches: 6. The V gene's germline CDR1 is SGHTA and CDR2 FQGNSA. The CDR3 is CASSLDNAGGSDTQYF. The DNA for the CDR3 is TGTGCCAGCAGCTTAGATAACGCGGGGGGGTCAGATACGCAGTATTTT.

This chain uses TRBV4-3 with TRBJ1-3; D is unresolved. In germline, CDR1 is LGHNA, CDR2 YSLEER. V gave up 3 bases and J gave up 2 bases, with 5 bases separating them. The CDR3 is 13 residues long. CDR3 DNA sequence: TGCGCCAGCAGCCATGAGACTGGAAACACCATATATTTT. Its translation: CASSHETGNTIYF.

The chain joins TRBV12-3 or TRBV12-4 to TRBJ2-1; tentative D call: TRBD1 (6 bases). Trimming took 5 bases from V and 8 from J, leaving 22 bases between them. The CDR3 sequence is 16 residues long. CDR3 bases: TGTGCCAGCAGTCCCTTGGGTGGGGGCCTAGGGCATGAGCAGTTCTTC. This gives the protein CASSPLGGGLGHEQFF.

This clonotype appeared a few times. This sequence joins TRBV11-2 and TRBJ1-2; no reliable D call. Germline assignment: CDR1 SGHAT and CDR2 FQNNGV. This CDR3 is built from 12 residues. Deletions cut 3 bases from V and 4 bases from J, with 6 bases between. CDR3 region: CASSFLAYGYTF. Here the CDR3 DNA reads TGTGCCAGCAGCTTCCTTGCCTATGGCTACACCTTC. The entire variable domain, with the rest obtained from reference TRBV11-2 and TRBJ1-2, is as follows: EAGVAQSPRYKIIEKRQSVAFWCNPISGHATLYWYQQILGQGPKLLIQFQNNGVVDDSQLPKDRFSAERLKGVDSTLKIQPAKLEDSAVYLCASSFLAYGYTFGSGTRLTVV.

This clonotype came up a few times. The chain joins TRBV6-2 or TRBV6-3 to TRBJ2-5; TRBD1 might be the D (6 bases). The length of the CDR3 is 14 residues. Trimming removed 2 bases at V and 4 bases at J, with 11 bases between. Germline CDR1 MNHEY, CDR2 SVGEGT. The CDR3 bases are TGTGCCAGCAGTTACGGGGGCGGCCCAGAGACCCAGTACTTC. It is translated as CASSYGGGPETQYF.

This clonotype is a singleton in its sample. The V and J genes are TRBV6-2 or TRBV6-3 and TRBJ1-2; the D is unclear. Per the germline V gene, CDR1 is MNHEY and CDR2 is SVGEGT. The CDR3 has 14 residues. V lost 0 bases, J lost 4 bases, and 9 bases lay in between. CDR3 in amino acids: CASSYSSPGYGYTF. CDR3 nucleotide sequence: TGTGCCAGCAGTTACTCGAGTCCGGGCTATGGCTACACCTTC.

As concerns this clonotype: A much larger clone sits a single nucleotide away, making a read error possible. The chain carries TRBV6-6 and TRBJ1-1; D possibly corresponds to TRBD1 (6 bases). Germline CDR1 and CDR2: MNHNY and SVGAGI (reference sequence). This CDR3 has 16 residues. CDR3 DNA: TGTACCAGCAGTTACTCCCCAGGACAGACCAACACTGAAGCTTTCTTT. Its translation is CTSSYSPGQTNTEAFF.

Turning to this clonotype: Its ends do not fully match the called genes, so a read error is possible. The chain couples TRBV6-6 to TRBJ1-1; 9 bases fit TRBD1. The CDR3 runs 14 residues. The germline gives CDR1 MNHNY, CDR2 SVGAGI (reference sequence). The CDR3 sequence is CVSSLQGAPTEAFF. CDR3 nucleotides: TGTGTCAGCAGTTTACAGGGGGCGCCCACTGAAGCTTTCTTT.

This clonotype was seen a handful of times. The DNA for the CDR3 is TGTGCCAGCAGCCGACTCGGGACTGAAGCTTTCTTT. Protein product: CASSRLGTEAFF. The rearrangement links TRBV6-2 or TRBV6-3 to TRBJ1-1, with no clear D. The germline gives CDR1 MNHEY, CDR2 SVGEGT. The CDR3 covers 12 residues. V dropped 6 bases and J dropped 5 bases, with 10 bases sitting between them.

V usage is TRBV6-4 and J usage is TRBJ2-1; D is ambiguous. This CDR3 has 12 amino acids. Trimming removed 4 bases at V and 5 bases at J, with 6 bases between. Germline V lookup: CDR1 MRHNA, CDR2 SNTAGT. CDR3 sequence (DNA): TGTGCCAGCAGTGGAGTTGACAATGAGCAGTTCTTC. Translated, it gives CASSGVDNEQFF.

The chain links TRBV6-8 to TRBJ2-1, with 13 bases identical to TRBD2. V dropped 2 bases and J dropped 9; count of bases not matched to a gene: 4. CDR3 size: 15 residues. The germline V gene has CDR1 MNHGY and CDR2 SAAAGT. CDR3 region: CASSYGTSGVTEQFF. CDR3 in DNA: TGTGCCAGCAGTTACGGGACTAGCGGGGTGACTGAGCAGTTCTTC.

This clonotype was seen more than once but under ten times. The chain recombines TRBV7-2 with TRBJ2-3; 12 bases line up with TRBD2. The CDR3 extends over 18 amino acids. Germline V gene lookup returns CDR1 SGHTA and CDR2 FQGNSA. Trimming at V came to 1 base and at J to 2 bases, leaving 7 bases not matched to a gene. The CDR3 sequence: CASSLELAGGANTDTQYF. The CDR3 DNA sequence: TGTGCCAGCAGCTTAGAACTAGCGGGGGGCGCCAACACAGATACGCAGTATTTT. The whole variable domain, filled in from reference TRBV7-2 and TRBJ2-3, reads GAGVSQSPSNKVTEKGKDVELRCDPISGHTALYWYRQSLGQGLEFLIYFQGNSAPDKSGLPSDRFSAERTGGSVSTLTIQRTQQEDSAVYLCASSLELAGGANTDTQYFGPGTRLTVL.

The chain combines TRBV6-2 or TRBV6-3 with TRBJ1-5; TRBD1 matches at 7 bases. V gave up 7 bases and J gave up 2 bases; unmatched junction bases: 8. This CDR3 spans 15 amino acids. The germline CDR1 and CDR2 sequences are MNHEY and SVGEGT. The CDR3, as DNA: TGTGCCAGCACCCCGGGGAGGGGGCGCAATCAGCCCCAGCATTTT. Its protein product is CASTPGRGRNQPQHF.

The chain uses TRBV12-3 or TRBV12-4 and TRBJ2-1; 10 bases map to TRBD2. Trimming cost V 3 bases and J 2 bases; bases outside gene matches: 1. The CDR3 totals 15 residues. This CDR3 reads CASSFSGGPYNEQFF. The CDR3 coding sequence is TGTGCCAGCAGTTTTAGCGGGGGGCCCTACAATGAGCAGTTCTTC.

In the case of this clonotype: This may be a read error, as it is one base from a much larger clone. The genes are TRBV7-2 and TRBJ2-2; D ambiguous. The CDR3 is 13 residues long. Germline V gene data show CDR1 as SGHTA and CDR2 as FQGNSA. The CDR3 here is CASSLFHTRELFF. CDR3 DNA sequence: TGTGCCAGCAGCTTATTTCACACCAGGGAGCTGTTTTTT. The full variable domain, completed using reference TRBV7-2 and TRBJ2-2, is GAGVSQSPSNKVTEKGKDVELRCDPISGHTALYWYRQSLGQGLEFLIYFQGNSAPDKSGLPSDRFSAERTGGSVSTLTIQRTQQEDSAVYLCASSLFHTRELFFGEGSRLTVL.

About this clonotype: A much larger clone sits a single nucleotide away, making a read error possible. V gene TRBV28 combines with J gene TRBJ2-1; TRBD1 agrees at 8 bases. This CDR3 is built from 15 residues. V was pared by 6 bases and J by 5 bases, with 9 bases of the junction left unmatched. Germline loops: CDR1 MDHEN, CDR2 SYDVKM. The DNA of the CDR3 is TGTGCCAGCAGGCAAACAGGGGGACCTAACAATGAGCAGTTCTTC. Amino acids: CASRQTGGPNNEQFF.